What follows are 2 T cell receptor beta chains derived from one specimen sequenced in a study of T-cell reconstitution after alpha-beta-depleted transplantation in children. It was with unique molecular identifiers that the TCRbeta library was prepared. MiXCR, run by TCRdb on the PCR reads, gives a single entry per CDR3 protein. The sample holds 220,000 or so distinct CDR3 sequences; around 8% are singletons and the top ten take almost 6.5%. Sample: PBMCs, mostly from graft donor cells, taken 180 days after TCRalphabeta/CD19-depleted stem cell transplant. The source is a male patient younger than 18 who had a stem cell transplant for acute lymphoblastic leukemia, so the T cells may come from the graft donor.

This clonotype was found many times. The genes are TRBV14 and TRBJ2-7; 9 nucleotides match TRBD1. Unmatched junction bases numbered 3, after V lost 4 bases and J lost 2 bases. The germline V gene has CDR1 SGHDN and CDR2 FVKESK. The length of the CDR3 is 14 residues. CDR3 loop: CASSRRDRAYEQYF. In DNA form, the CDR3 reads TGTGCCAGCAGCCGCCGGGACAGGGCCTACGAGCAGTACTTC.

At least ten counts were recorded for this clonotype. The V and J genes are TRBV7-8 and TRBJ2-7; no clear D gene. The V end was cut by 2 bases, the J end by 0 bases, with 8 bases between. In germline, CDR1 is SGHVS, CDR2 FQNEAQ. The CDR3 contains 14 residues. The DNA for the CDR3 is TGTGCCAGCAGCTTACGGGTCATCTCCTACGAGCAGTACTTC. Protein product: CASSLRVISYEQYF.